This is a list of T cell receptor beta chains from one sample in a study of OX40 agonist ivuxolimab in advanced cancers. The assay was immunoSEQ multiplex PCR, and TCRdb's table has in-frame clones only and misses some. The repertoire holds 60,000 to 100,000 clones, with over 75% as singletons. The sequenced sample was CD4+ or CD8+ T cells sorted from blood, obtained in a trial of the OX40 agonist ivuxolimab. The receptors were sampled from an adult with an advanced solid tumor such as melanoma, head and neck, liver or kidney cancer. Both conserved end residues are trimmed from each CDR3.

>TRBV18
ASSPNPQREQY
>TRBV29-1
SALLVNEQF
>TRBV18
ASSPLGGYQPQH
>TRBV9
ASSTTISGRALNEQF
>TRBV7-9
ASSLLSLIGEKLF
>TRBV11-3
ASSLPTGDLRD
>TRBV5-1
ASSWGTGSTNEKLF
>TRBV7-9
ASSLQPTEYGYT
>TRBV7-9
ASSKRLENQETQY
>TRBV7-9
ASSLTGQGRHEQY
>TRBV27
ASLLDRTSGELF
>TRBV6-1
ASSEGGTAYEQY
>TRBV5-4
ASSNGAQGTEAF
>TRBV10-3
AISASEYGYT
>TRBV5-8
ASSKAYEQY
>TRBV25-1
ASNDPMNTGELF
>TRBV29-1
SVEFRGAGETQY
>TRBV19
ASSPGEAGTYNEQF